This TCR beta chain was captured in a study of response to subunit inactivated influenza vaccine. The study, taken as a whole, reports: Few additional T cells are recruited per seasonal influenza vaccination, authors suggested.

TCRdb passed the RT-PCR reads through MiXCR, listing each CDR3 protein once. The sample records 560,000 or so distinct CDR3 sequences, around 8% being singletons. CDR1 and CDR2 (germline): SEHNR, FQNEAQ (reference sequence). Trimming cost V 6 bases and J 3 bases; bases outside gene matches: 7. The CDR3 has 15 residues. Remarks on this clonotype: Its cognate antigen is unknown.

Sequenced here: PBMCs from blood, sampled less than 30 months after vaccination. This TCR was sampled from a man in his fifties or sixties who received an inactivated influenza vaccine. This chain uses TRBV7-9 with TRBJ1-4, with 7 bases identical to TRBD1. CDR3 amino acids: CASSRQGGSNEKLFF. Here the CDR3 DNA reads TGTGCCAGCAGTCGGCAGGGGGGATCTAATGAAAAACTGTTTTTT.